Included here is one T cell receptor beta chain sequence, with context. The source of the sample is a study of OX40 agonist ivuxolimab in advanced cancers. For the study at large: Intravenous ivuxolimab at 0.01 to 10 mg/kg was given to patients every 2 weeks.

Some clones are missing from TCRdb's copy, which holds only in-frame ones; the method was immunoSEQ multiplex PCR. In the table there are about 80,000 clones, around nine tenths of which are singletons. CDR1 is SGHAT, CDR2 FQDESV, per germline (reference sequence). The CDR3 runs to 15 residues. The J segment lost 4 bases and the V segment lost 5 bases, leaving 6 bases of the junction unmatched. The TCR was taken from an adult with an advanced solid tumor such as melanoma, head and neck, liver or kidney cancer. This chain connects TRBV11-1 to TRBJ2-5; 11 bases match TRBD2. The sequences come from CD4+ or CD8+ T cells sorted from blood, collected in a trial of the OX40 agonist ivuxolimab. Here the CDR3 reads CASSPLAGGGETQYF. The CDR3 DNA is TGTGCCAGCAGCCCTCTAGCGGGAGGTGGAGAGACCCAGTACTTC.